What follows is one TCR beta chain and its context. This sample was included in a study of shared clonotypes between healthy human individuals. Overall study: The study drew on a couple of women and three men aged 18 to 49 as donors. A donor's plate count was three for CD4 naive and three for CD4 memory; CD8 naive had two and CD8 memory one.

In the original processing: As immunoSEQ supplied junction-only sequences (without quality scores), filtering differed. Only in-frame clones appear in the TCRdb table, and some are missing; sequencing was by immunoSEQ multiplex PCR. That table is the source of V, J and clone size, and D and trimming were worked out from the DNA. In the table there are about 2.3 million clones, 85% to 95% of which are singletons. V was pared by 4 bases and J by 3 bases, with 11 bases of the junction left unmatched. This CDR3 region has 16 residues. Germline V gene lookup returns CDR1 SGHTA and CDR2 FQGNSA. The TCR comes from a young man in good health. Some clones in this sample may be carry-over from other donors' samples. The chain employs TRBV7-2 and TRBJ2-7, with 8 bases identical to TRBD1. The sample was naive CD4+ T cells from PBMCs. Subset defined: CD45RA+ positively selected. CDR3 DNA: TGTGCCAGCAGCTCCCTCGGACAGGGACCCTTCTACGAGCAGTACTTC. Protein sequence: CASSSLGQGPFYEQYF. The full variable domain, rest sourced from reference TRBV7-2 and TRBJ2-7, is GAGVSQSPSNKVTEKGKDVELRCDPISGHTALYWYRQSLGQGLEFLIYFQGNSAPDKSGLPSDRFSAERTGGSVSTLTIQRTQQEDSAVYLCASSSLGQGPFYEQYFGPGTRLTVT.